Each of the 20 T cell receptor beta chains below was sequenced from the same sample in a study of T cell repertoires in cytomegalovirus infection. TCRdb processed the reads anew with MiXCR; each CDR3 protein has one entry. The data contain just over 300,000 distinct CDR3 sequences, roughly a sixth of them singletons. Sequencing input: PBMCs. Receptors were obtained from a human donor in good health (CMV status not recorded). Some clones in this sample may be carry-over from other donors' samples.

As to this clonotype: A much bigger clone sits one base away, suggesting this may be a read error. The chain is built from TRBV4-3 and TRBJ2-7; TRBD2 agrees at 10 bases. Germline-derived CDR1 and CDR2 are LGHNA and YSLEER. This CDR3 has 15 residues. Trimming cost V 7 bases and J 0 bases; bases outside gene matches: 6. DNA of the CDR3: TGCGCCAGCATTACCCTAGCGGGGGACTCCTACGAGCAGTACTTC. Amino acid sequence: CASITLAGDSYEQYF.

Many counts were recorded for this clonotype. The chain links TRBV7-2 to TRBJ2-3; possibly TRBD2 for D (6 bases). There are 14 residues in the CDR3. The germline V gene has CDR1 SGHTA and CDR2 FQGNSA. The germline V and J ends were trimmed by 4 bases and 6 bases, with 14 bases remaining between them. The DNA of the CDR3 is TGTGCCAGCAGCTCGGGGACTTTTCGGGATACGCAGTATTTT. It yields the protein CASSSGTFRDTQYF.

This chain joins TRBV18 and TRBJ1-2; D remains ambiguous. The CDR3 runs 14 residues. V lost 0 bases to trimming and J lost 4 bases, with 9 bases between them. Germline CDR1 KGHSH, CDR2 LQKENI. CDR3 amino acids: CASSPPPDAYGYTF. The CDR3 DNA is TGTGCCAGCTCACCACCCCCGGACGCCTATGGCTACACCTTC.

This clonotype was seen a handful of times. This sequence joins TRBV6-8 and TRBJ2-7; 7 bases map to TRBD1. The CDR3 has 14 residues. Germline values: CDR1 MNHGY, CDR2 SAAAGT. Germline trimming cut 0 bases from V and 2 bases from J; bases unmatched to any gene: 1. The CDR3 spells CASSYSTGTYEQYF. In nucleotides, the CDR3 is TGTGCCAGCAGTTACTCGACAGGGACCTACGAGCAGTACTTC.

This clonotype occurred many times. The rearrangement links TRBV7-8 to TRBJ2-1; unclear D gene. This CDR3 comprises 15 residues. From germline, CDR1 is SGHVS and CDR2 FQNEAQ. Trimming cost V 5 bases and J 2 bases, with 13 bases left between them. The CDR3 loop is CASSPPGLAYNEQFF. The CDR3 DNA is TGTGCCAGCAGCCCCCCTGGGCTTGCCTACAATGAGCAGTTCTTC.

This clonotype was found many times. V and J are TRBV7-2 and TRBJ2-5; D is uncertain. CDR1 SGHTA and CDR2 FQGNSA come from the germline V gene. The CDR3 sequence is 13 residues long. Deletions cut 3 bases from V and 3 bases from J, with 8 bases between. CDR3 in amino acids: CASSLMGKETQYF. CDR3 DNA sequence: TGTGCCAGCAGCTTGATGGGGAAAGAGACCCAGTACTTC. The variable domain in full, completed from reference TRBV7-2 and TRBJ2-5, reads GAGVSQSPSNKVTEKGKDVELRCDPISGHTALYWYRQSLGQGLEFLIYFQGNSAPDKSGLPSDRFSAERTGGSVSTLTIQRTQQEDSAVYLCASSLMGKETQYFGPGTRLLVL.

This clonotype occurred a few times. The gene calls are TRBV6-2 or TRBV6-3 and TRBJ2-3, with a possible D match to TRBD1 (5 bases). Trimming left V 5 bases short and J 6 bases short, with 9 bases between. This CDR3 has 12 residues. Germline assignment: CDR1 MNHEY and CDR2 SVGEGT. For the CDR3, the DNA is TGTGCCAGCAGTGCCTACAGGGATACGCAGTATTTT. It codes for CASSAYRDTQYF.

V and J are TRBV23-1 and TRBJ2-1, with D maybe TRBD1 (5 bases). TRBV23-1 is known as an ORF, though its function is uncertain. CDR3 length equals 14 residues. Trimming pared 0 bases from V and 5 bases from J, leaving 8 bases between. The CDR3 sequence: CASSQSDSNNEQFF. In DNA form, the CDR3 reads TGCGCCAGCAGTCAATCCGACAGCAACAATGAGCAGTTCTTC.

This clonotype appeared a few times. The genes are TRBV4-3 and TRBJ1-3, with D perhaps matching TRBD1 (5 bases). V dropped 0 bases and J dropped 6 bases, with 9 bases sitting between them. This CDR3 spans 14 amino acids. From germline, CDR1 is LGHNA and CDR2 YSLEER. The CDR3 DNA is TGCGCCAGCAGCCAAGATGACAGTTTAAACACCATATATTTT. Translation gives CASSQDDSLNTIYF.

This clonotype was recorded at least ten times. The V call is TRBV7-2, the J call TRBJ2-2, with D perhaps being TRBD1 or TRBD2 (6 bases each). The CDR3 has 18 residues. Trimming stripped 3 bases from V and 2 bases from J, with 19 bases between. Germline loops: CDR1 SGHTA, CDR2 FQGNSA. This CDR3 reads CASSFRPGGANNTGELFF. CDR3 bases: TGTGCCAGCAGCTTTCGACCCGGGGGCGCCAACAACACCGGGGAGCTGTTTTTT.

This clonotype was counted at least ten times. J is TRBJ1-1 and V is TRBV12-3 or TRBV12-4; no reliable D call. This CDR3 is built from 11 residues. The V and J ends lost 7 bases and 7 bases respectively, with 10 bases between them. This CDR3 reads CASTRNYEAFF. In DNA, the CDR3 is TGTGCCAGCACCAGAAACTATGAAGCTTTCTTT.

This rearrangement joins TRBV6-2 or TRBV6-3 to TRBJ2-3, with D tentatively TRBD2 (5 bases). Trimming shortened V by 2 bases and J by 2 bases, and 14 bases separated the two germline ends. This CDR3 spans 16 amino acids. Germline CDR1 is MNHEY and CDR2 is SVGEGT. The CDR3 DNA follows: TGTGCCAGCAGTTACCCTAGCAGCCGGACCACAGATACGCAGTATTTT. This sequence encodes CASSYPSSRTTDTQYF.

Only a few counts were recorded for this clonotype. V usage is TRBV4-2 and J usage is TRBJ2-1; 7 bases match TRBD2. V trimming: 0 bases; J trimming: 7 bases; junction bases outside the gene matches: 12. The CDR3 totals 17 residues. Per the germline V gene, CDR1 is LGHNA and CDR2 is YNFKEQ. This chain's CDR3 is CASSQDFAAGVGNEQFF. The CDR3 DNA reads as TGTGCCAGCAGCCAAGATTTCGCGGCGGGGGTTGGGAATGAGCAGTTCTTC.

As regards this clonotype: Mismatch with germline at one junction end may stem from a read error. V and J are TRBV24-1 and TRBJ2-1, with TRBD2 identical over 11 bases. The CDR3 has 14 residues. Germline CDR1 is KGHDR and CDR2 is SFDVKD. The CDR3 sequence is CATSTSGGPNEQLF. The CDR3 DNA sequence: TGTGCCACCAGTACTAGCGGGGGCCCTAATGAGCAGTTGTTC.

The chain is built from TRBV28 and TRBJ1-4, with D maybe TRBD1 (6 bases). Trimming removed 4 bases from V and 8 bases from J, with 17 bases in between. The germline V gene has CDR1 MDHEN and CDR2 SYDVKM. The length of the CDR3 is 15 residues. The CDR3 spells CASSSPGAAGEKLFF. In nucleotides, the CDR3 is TGTGCCAGCAGTTCGCCGGGGGCCGCTGGCGAAAAACTGTTTTTT.

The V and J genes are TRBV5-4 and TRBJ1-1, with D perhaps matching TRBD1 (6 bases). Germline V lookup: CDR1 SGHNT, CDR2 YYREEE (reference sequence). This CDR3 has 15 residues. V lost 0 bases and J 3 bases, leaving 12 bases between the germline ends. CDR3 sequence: CASSLAGAQDTEAFF. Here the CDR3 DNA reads TGTGCCAGCAGCTTGGCGGGGGCACAGGACACTGAAGCTTTCTTT.

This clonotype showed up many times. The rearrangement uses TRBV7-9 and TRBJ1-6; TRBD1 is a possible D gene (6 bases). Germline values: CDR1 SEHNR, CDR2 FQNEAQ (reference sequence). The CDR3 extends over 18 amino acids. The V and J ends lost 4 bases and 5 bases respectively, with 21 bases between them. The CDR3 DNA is TGTGCCAGCAGCTCTTACCCCAGCAGCTGGGACAATAATTCACCCCTCCACTTT. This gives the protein CASSSYPSSWDNNSPLHF.

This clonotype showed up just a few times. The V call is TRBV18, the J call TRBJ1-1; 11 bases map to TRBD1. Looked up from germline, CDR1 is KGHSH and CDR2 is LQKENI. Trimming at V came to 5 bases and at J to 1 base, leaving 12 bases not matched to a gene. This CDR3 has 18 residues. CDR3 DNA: TGTGCCAGCTCAACGAGGAGTTGGACAGGGGGCTCGAACACTGAAGCTTTCTTT. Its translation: CASSTRSWTGGSNTEAFF. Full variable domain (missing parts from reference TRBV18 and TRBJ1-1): NAGVMQNPRHLVRRRGQEARLRCSPMKGHSHVYWYRQLPEEGLKFMVYLQKENIIDESGMPKERFSAEFPKEGPSILRIQQVVRGDSAAYFCASSTRSWTGGSNTEAFFGQGTRLTVV.

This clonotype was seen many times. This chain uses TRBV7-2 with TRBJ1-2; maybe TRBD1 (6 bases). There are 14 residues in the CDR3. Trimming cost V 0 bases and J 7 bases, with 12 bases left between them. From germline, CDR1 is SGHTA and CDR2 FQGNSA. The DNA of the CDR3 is TGTGCCAGCAGCTTAGCGATGGGGGACATTGGCTACACCTTC. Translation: CASSLAMGDIGYTF.

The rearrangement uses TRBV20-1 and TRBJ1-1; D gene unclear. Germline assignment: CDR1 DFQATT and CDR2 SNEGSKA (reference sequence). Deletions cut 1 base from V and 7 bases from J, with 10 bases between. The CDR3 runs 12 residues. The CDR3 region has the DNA TGCAGTGCTAGAGCGGGTGGTAATGAAGCTTTCTTT. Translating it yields CSARAGGNEAFF.